Listed here are 27 T cell receptor beta chains from one sample, sequenced in a study of CXCR3-negative and CXCR3-positive naive CD8 T cells. Preparation of TRB cDNA libraries relied on 5' RACE carrying UMI labels. TCRdb re-called the 5' RACE reads and catalogs CDR3 proteins one per entry, DNA excluded. The sample includes 65,000 to 85,000 distinct CDR3 sequences. The sequenced material came from naive CXCR3- CD8+ T cells from blood. As to subset: CD45RO-CCR7+CD27+CD95- naive CD8+ T cells lacking CXCR3 (TNR3-). Receptor source: a human donor in good health. Some clones in this sample may be carry-over from other donors' samples.

The chain uses TRBV20-1 and TRBJ1-1. The CDR3 runs 15 residues. Germline CDR1 DFQATT, CDR2 SNEGSKA (reference sequence). CDR3 loop: CSARAADGEDTEAFF.

The rearrangement joins TRBV28 to TRBJ2-1; TCRdb outputs TRBD2, but without DNA this stays unchecked. The CDR3 contains 14 residues. In germline, CDR1 is MDHEN, CDR2 SYDVKM. The CDR3 spells CASSLFGGGNEQFF.

The gene calls are TRBV5-1 and TRBJ2-1; TCRdb lists TRBD2, though no DNA is available to test this call. Germline lookup yields CDR1 SGHRS and CDR2 YFSETQ. The CDR3 loop spans 17 amino acids. CDR3: CASSATSGRNTYNEQFF.

The chain couples TRBV27 to TRBJ1-2; TCRdb designates TRBD1, a call that cannot be tested without DNA. From germline, CDR1 is MNHEY and CDR2 SMNVEV (reference sequence). CDR3 size: 15 residues. The CDR3 sequence is CASSPQAPGAYGYTF.

This chain links TRBV10-1 with TRBJ2-3. This CDR3 comprises 13 residues. Germline V gene sequence: CDR1 WNHNN, CDR2 SYGVQD (reference sequence). The CDR3: CASSEDPTDTQYF.

This sequence joins TRBV4-1 and TRBJ1-2; TCRdb picks TRBD1, but there is no DNA to check that call. The CDR3 runs to 15 residues. Germline loops: CDR1 MGHRA, CDR2 YSYEKL. The CDR3 protein is CASSLIPGTQYGYAF.

J is TRBJ2-1 and V is TRBV13; there is no DNA to check the TCRdb D call of TRBD1. Germline CDR1 reads PRHDT; CDR2 reads FYEKMQ (reference sequence). The CDR3 totals 13 residues. The CDR3 loop is CASSPNRGAEQFF.

The chain combines TRBV29-1 with TRBJ2-7; TCRdb selects TRBD2, and the lack of DNA leaves this call unchecked. The CDR3 loop spans 12 amino acids. Germline CDR1 reads SQVTM; CDR2 reads ANQGSEA. CDR3 amino acids: CSATSGNGEQYF.

CDR3 amino acids: CASSPLGGGTGELFF. The genes are TRBV7-2 and TRBJ2-2; TCRdb's D gene call, TRBD1, goes unchecked for lack of DNA. CDR3 length: 15 residues. Germline V CDR1 and CDR2: SGHTA, FQGNSA.

The rearrangement uses TRBV5-5 and TRBJ2-5; the TRBD2 assignment by TCRdb is unverifiable without DNA. The CDR3 is made up of 17 amino acids. CDR1 and CDR2 from the germline V gene are SGHKS and YYEKEE (reference sequence). CDR3 sequence reads: CASSFWLAGGYQETQYF.

The V and J genes are TRBV7-9 and TRBJ2-7; TCRdb's D call, TRBD1, is unchecked because there is no DNA. The CDR3 spans 13 residues. Germline assignment: CDR1 SEHNR and CDR2 FQNEAQ (reference sequence). CDR3 sequence: CASSLGVSYEQYF. Looking up the rest from reference TRBV7-9 and TRBJ2-7 gives the full variable domain: DTGVSQNPRHKITKRGQNVTFRCDPISEHNRLYWYRQTLGQGPEFLTYFQNEAQLEKSRLLSDRFSAERPKGSFSTLEIQRTEQGDSAMYLCASSLGVSYEQYFGPGTRLTVT.

CDR3 amino acids: CATGTSSRGTDTQYF. V gene TRBV28 combines with J gene TRBJ2-3; lacking DNA, the TRBD2 call made by TCRdb goes unchecked. The CDR3 length is 15 residues. CDR1 and CDR2 (germline): MDHEN, SYDVKM.

The rearrangement joins TRBV5-1 to TRBJ2-3; TCRdb designates TRBD1, a call that cannot be tested without DNA. Germline V gene sequence: CDR1 SGHRS, CDR2 YFSETQ. CDR3 length: 16 residues. CDR3 in amino acids: CASRRTGGAATDTQYF.

CDR3 in amino acids: CASSLGTSINEQFF. The chain has TRBV28 and TRBJ2-1; there is no DNA to check the TCRdb D call of TRBD2. The CDR3 runs 14 residues. From germline, CDR1 is MDHEN and CDR2 SYDVKM.

The V and J genes are TRBV29-1 and TRBJ2-1; there is no DNA to check the TCRdb D call of TRBD1. From germline, CDR1 is SQVTM and CDR2 ANQGSEA. The length of the CDR3 is 13 residues. The CDR3 reads CSDRTSSYNEQFF.

The chain combines TRBV15 with TRBJ2-5; the D call from TCRdb, TRBD2, cannot be confirmed without DNA. Germline CDR1 and CDR2: LNHNV and YYDKDF (reference sequence). This CDR3 is built from 16 residues. CDR3 sequence reads: CATSREATPIQETQYF. Together with reference TRBV15 and TRBJ2-5, the CDR3 gives the full variable domain: DAMVIQNPRYQVTQFGKPVTLSCSQTLNHNVMYWYQQKSSQAPKLLFHYYDKDFNNEADTPDNFQSRRPNTSFCFLDIRSPGLGDTAMYLCATSREATPIQETQYFGPGTRLLVL.

The V call is TRBV5-1, the J call TRBJ2-7; the TCRdb D gene call, TRBD1, has no DNA to confirm it. The CDR3 is made up of 15 amino acids. Per germline, CDR1 SGHRS and CDR2 YFSETQ. The CDR3 here is CASSLVWTGPYEQYF.

The chain combines TRBV28 with TRBJ2-5; TCRdb's D gene call, TRBD2, goes unchecked for lack of DNA. The CDR3 contains 19 residues. Germline CDR1 reads MDHEN; CDR2 reads SYDVKM. The CDR3 loop reads CASSSSTFPLAGGEETQYF.

The CDR3 loop is CASSVDRATYNEQFF. The chain employs TRBV9 and TRBJ2-1; TCRdb's assignment of TRBD1 cannot be checked, as there is no DNA. The CDR3 contains 15 residues. Germline-derived CDR1 and CDR2 are SGDLS and YYNGEE.

V gene TRBV28 combines with J gene TRBJ2-1; TCRdb returns TRBD1, unconfirmable since there is no DNA. The CDR3 runs to 16 residues. Germline V gene data show CDR1 as MDHEN and CDR2 as SYDVKM. The CDR3 loop reads CASSFLQGKYYNEQFF.

The chain uses TRBV21-1 and TRBJ2-1; TCRdb selects TRBD1, and the lack of DNA leaves this call unchecked. TRBV21-1 is noted as a pseudogene. The CDR3 consists of 21 residues. The CDR3 here is CASSLDRAGSAGEGSYNEQFF.

The chain combines TRBV7-8 with TRBJ2-3; TCRdb returns TRBD2, unconfirmable since there is no DNA. Germline-derived CDR1 and CDR2 are SGHVS and FQNEAQ. The CDR3 covers 17 residues. CDR3 in amino acids: CASSLDLLAGGTDTQYF.

The V gene is TRBV29-1, the J gene TRBJ2-2. The CDR3 is made up of 12 amino acids. In germline, CDR1 is SQVTM, CDR2 ANQGSEA. CDR3 loop: CSVTRPTGELFF.

J is TRBJ2-5 and V is TRBV5-1; TCRdb picks TRBD2, but there is no DNA to check that call. This CDR3 has 15 residues. From germline, CDR1 is SGHRS and CDR2 YFSETQ. CDR3: CASSLILAGSETQYF.

The chain is built from TRBV12-3 or TRBV12-4 and TRBJ2-5; TCRdb's D call of TRBD2 is untestable without DNA. The CDR3 loop spans 17 amino acids. CDR3 sequence: CASSRYIAGGAAETQYF.

V gene TRBV23-1 combines with J gene TRBJ2-7; TCRdb gives TRBD1 as the D gene, but with no DNA this cannot be confirmed. TRBV23-1 is treated as an ORF (open reading frame) with a function not yet certain. The CDR3 consists of 13 residues. This CDR3 is CARSRDRGYEQYF.

The chain joins TRBV28 to TRBJ2-7; TCRdb's assignment of TRBD1 cannot be checked, as there is no DNA. The CDR3 covers 14 residues. Germline loops: CDR1 MDHEN, CDR2 SYDVKM. CDR3: CASSLSKTGLEQYF.